This T cell receptor beta chain was sequenced in a study of shared clonotypes between healthy human individuals. Study summary: Donors, aged 18 to 49, were a couple of women and a few men.

Profiled with immunoSEQ multiplex PCR; TCRdb holds only in-frame clones, not every one. The profile shows approximately 2,200,000 clones, 93% of them singletons. Terminally differentiated effector memory CD45RA+ cells were excluded by CCR7 positive selection of CD45RO-negative cells. Deletions cut 5 bases from V and 8 bases from J, with 13 bases between. From germline, CDR1 is SEHNR and CDR2 FQNEAQ (reference sequence). The CDR3 contains 13 residues. Sequencing was carried out using naive CD8+ T cells from PBMCs. This sequence joins TRBV7-9 and TRBJ2-1, with D possibly TRBD1 on 5 matching bases. The receptor comes from a man between 18 and 35 years old in good health. Some clones in this sample may be carry-over from other donors' samples. The CDR3 here is CASSVPVGDEQFF. CDR3 bases: TGTGCCAGCAGCGTACCGGTAGGGGATGAGCAGTTCTTC.